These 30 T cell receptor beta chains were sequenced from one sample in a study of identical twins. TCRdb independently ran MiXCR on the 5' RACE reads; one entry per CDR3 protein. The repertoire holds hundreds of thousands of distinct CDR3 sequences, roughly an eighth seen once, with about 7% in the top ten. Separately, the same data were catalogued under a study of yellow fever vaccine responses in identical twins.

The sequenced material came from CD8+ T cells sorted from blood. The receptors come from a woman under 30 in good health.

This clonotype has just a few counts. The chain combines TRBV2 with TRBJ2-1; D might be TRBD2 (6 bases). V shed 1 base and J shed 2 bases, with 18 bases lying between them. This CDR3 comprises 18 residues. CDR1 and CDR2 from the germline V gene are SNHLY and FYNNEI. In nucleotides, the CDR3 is TGTGCCAGCAGTGAAGTGTGGCAGGAGACTAGGCCCTACAATGAGCAGTTCTTC. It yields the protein CASSEVWQETRPYNEQFF.

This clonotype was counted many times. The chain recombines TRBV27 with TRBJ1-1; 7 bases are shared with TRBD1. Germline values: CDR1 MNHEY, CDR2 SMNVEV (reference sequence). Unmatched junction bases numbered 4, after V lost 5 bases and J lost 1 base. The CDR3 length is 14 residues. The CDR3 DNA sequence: TGTGCCAGCAGTGTGTCAGGGGGGAACACTGAAGCTTTCTTT. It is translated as CASSVSGGNTEAFF.

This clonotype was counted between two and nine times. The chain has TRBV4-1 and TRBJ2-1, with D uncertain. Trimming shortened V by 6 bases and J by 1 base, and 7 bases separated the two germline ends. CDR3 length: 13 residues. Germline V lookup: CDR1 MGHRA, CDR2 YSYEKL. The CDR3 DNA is TGCGCCAGCAGTGTTGAGTCCTACAATGAGCAGTTCTTC. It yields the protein CASSVESYNEQFF.

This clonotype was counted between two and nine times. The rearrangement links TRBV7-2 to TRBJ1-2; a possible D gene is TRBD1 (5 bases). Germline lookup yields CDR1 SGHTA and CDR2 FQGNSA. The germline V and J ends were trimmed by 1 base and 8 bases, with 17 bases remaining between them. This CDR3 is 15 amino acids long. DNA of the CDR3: TGTGCCAGCAGCTTAGTTCCACGGCAGGGATGGGGCTACACCTTC. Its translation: CASSLVPRQGWGYTF.

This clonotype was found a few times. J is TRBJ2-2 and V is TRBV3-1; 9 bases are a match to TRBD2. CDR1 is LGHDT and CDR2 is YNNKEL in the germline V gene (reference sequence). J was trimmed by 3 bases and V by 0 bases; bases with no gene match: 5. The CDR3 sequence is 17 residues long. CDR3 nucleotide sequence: TGTGCCAGCAGCCAAGAACTAGCGGGCCTTCACACCGGGGAGCTGTTTTTT. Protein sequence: CASSQELAGLHTGELFF.

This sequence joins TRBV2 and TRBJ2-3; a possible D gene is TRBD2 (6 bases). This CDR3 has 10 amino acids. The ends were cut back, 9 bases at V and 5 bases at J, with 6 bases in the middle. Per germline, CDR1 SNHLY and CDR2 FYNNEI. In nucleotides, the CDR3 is TGTGCCAGGGAGGGAGATACGCAGTATTTT. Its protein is CAREGDTQYF. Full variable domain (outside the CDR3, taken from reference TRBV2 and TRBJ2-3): EPEVTQTPSHQVTQMGQEVILRCVPISNHLYFYWYRQILGQKVEFLVSFYNNEISEKSEIFDDQFSVERPDGSNFTLKIRSTKLEDSAMYFCAREGDTQYFGPGTRLTVL.

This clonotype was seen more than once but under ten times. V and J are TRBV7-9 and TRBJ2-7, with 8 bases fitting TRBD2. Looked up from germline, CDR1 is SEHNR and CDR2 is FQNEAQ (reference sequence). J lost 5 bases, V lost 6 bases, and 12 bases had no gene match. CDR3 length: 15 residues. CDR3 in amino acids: CASSTSGISSNEQYF. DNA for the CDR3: TGTGCCAGCAGTACTAGCGGCATAAGTTCGAACGAGCAGTACTTC.

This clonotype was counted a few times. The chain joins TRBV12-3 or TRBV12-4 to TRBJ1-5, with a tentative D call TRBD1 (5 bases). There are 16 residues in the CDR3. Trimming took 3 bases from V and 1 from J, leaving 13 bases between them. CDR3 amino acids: CASSFGQPGSNQPQHF. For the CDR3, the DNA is TGTGCCAGCAGTTTTGGGCAACCAGGGAGCAATCAGCCCCAGCATTTT.

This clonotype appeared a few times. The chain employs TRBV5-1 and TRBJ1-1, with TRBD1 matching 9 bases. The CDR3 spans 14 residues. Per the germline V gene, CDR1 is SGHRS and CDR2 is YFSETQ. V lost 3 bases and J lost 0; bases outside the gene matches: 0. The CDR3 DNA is TGCGCCAGCAGCTGGACAGGGGTGAACACTGAAGCTTTCTTT. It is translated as CASSWTGVNTEAFF.

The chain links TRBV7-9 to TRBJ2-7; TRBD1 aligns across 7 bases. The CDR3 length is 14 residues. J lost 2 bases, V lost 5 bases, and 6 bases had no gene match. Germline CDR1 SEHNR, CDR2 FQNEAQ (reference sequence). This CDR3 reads CASSPGTDTYEQYV. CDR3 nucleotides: TGTGCCAGCAGCCCGGGGACAGATACCTACGAGCAGTACGTC.

In DNA form, the CDR3 reads TGCGCCAGCAGCTTGGAGGCTAGCGGGAGCTCCTACAATGAGCAGTTCTTC. Translated: CASSLEASGSSYNEQFF. V is TRBV5-1 and J is TRBJ2-1; 10 bases line up with TRBD2. Unmatched junction bases numbered 3, after V lost 0 bases and J lost 0 bases. There are 17 residues in the CDR3. Germline CDR1 is SGHRS and CDR2 is YFSETQ.

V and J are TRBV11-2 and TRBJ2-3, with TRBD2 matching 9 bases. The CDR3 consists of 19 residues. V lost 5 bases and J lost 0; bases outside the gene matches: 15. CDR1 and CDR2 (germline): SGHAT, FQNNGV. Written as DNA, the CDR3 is TGTGCCAGCAGCCCCGCAAGAAGAGCGGGGGGCTCTAGCACAGATACGCAGTATTTT. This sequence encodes CASSPARRAGGSSTDTQYF. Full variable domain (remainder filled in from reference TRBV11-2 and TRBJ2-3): EAGVAQSPRYKIIEKRQSVAFWCNPISGHATLYWYQQILGQGPKLLIQFQNNGVVDDSQLPKDRFSAERLKGVDSTLKIQPAKLEDSAVYLCASSPARRAGGSSTDTQYFGPGTRLTVL.

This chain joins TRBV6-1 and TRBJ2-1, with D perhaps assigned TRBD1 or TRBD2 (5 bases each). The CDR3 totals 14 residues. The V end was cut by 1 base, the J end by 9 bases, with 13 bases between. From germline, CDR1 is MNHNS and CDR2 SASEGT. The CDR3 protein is CASSEGPEGFEQFF. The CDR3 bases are TGTGCCAGCAGTGAAGGCCCCGAGGGGTTTGAGCAGTTCTTC.

CDR3 loop: CASEGLSHEQYF. The CDR3 DNA reads TGTGCCAGCGAGGGACTGTCCCACGAGCAGTACTTC. The rearrangement joins TRBV27 to TRBJ2-7; D possibly corresponds to TRBD2 (6 bases). V was clipped by 8 bases and J by 5 bases, with 13 bases between them. This CDR3 has 12 amino acids. The V gene's germline CDR1 is MNHEY and CDR2 SMNVEV (reference sequence).

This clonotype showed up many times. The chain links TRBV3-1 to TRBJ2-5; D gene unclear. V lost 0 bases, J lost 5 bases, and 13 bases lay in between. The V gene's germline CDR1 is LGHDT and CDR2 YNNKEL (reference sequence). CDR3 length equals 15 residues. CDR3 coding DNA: TGTGCCAGCAGCCAAGATCGGCAGGATGAGGAGACCCAGTACTTC. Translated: CASSQDRQDEETQYF.

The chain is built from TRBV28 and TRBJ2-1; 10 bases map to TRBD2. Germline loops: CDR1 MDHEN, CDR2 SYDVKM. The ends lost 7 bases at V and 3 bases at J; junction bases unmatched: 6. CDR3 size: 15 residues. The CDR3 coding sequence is TGTGCCAGCAACGATCTAGCGGGGGACTACAATGAGCAGTTCTTC. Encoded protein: CASNDLAGDYNEQFF.

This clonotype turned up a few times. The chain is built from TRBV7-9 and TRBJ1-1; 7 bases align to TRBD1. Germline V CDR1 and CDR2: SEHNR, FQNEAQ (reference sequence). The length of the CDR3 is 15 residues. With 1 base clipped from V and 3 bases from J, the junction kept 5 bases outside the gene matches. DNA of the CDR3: TGTGCCAGCAGCTTAGGGCAGGGGGTTGACACTGAAGCTTTCTTT. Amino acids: CASSLGQGVDTEAFF.

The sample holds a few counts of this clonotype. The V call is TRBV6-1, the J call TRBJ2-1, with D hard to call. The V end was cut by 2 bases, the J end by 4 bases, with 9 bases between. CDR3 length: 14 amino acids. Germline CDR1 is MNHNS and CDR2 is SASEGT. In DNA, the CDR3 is TGTGCCAGCAGTGAAAGGGCTGGGTACAATGAGCAGTTCTTC. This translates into CASSERAGYNEQFF.

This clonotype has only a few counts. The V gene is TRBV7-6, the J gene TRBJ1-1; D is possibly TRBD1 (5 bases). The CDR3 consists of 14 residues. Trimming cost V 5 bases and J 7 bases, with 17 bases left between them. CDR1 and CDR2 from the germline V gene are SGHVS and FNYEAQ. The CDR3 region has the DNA TGTGCCAGCAGCCCGGGTGACAGTTCCCTTGAAGCTTTCTTT. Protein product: CASSPGDSSLEAFF.

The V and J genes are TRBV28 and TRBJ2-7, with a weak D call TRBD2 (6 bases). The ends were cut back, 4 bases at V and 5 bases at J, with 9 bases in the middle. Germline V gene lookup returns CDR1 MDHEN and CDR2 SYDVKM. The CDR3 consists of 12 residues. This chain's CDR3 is CASSYGGHEQYF. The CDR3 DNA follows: TGTGCCAGCAGTTACGGGGGACACGAGCAGTACTTC. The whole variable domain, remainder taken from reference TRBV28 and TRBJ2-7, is DVKVTQSSRYLVKRTGEKVFLECVQDMDHENMFWYRQDPGLGLRLIYFSYDVKMKEKGDIPEGYSVSREKKERFSLILESASTNQTSMYLCASSYGGHEQYFGPGTRLTVT.

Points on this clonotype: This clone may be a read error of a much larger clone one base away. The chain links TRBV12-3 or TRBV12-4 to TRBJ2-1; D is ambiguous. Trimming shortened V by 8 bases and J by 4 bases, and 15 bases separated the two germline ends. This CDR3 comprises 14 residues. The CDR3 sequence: CASRSRSGYNEQFF. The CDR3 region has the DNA TGTGCCAGCCGCTCGCGGTCCGGGTACAATGAGCAGTTCTTC.

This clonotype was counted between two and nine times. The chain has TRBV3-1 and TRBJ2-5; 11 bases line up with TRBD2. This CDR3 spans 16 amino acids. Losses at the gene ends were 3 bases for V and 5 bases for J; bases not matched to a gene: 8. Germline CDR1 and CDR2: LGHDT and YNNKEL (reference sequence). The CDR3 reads CASSHLAGGRGETQYF. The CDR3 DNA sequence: TGTGCCAGCAGCCATCTAGCGGGGGGCCGGGGGGAGACCCAGTACTTC.

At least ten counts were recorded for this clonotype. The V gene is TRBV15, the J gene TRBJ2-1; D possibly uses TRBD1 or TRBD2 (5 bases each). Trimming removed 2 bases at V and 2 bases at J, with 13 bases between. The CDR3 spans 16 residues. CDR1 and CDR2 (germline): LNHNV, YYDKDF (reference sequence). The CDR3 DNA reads TGTGCCACCAGCAGAAACTCAGAGGGGCCCTACAATGAGCAGTTCTTC. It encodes CATSRNSEGPYNEQFF.

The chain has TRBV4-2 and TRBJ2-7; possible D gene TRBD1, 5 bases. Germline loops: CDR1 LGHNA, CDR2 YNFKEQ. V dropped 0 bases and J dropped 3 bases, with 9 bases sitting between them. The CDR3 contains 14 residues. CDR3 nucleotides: TGTGCCAGCAGCCAAGATGGTACAGGCTACGAGCAGTACTTC. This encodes CASSQDGTGYEQYF.

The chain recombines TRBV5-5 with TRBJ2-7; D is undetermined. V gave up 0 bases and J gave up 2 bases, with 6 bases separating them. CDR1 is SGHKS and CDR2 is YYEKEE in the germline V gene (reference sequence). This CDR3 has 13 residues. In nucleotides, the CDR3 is TGTGCCAGCAGCTTGGGGGAAGCCTACGAGCAGTACGTC. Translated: CASSLGEAYEQYV.

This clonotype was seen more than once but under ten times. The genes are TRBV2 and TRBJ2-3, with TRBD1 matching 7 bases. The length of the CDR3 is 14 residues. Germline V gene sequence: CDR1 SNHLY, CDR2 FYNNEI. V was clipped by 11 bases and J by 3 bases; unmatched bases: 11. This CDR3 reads CASPDRAETDTQYF. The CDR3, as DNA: TGTGCCTCCCCAGACAGGGCCGAGACAGATACGCAGTATTTT.

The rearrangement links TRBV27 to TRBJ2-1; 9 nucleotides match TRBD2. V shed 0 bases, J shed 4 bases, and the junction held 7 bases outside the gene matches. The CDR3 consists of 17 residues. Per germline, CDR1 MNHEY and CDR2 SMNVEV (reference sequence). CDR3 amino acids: CASSLSAGGPYYNEQFF. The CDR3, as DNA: TGTGCCAGCAGTTTATCGGCGGGGGGGCCTTATTACAATGAGCAGTTCTTC.

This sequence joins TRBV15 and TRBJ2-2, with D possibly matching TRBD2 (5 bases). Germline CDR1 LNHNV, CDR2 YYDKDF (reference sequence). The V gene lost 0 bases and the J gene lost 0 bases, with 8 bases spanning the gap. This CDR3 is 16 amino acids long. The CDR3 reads CATSRDPGANTGELFF. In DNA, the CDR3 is TGTGCCACCAGCAGAGATCCCGGGGCGAACACCGGGGAGCTGTTTTTT.

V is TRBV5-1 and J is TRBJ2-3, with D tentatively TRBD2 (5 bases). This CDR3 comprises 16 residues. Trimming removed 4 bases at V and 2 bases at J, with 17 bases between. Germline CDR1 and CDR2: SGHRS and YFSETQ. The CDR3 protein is CASSPVADLYTDTQYF. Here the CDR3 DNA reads TGCGCCAGCAGCCCGGTGGCGGACTTATACACAGATACGCAGTATTTT.

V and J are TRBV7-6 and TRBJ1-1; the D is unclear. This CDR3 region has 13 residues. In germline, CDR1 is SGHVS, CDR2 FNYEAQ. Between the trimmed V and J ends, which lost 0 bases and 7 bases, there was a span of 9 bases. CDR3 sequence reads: CASSLARGSEAFF. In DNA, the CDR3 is TGTGCCAGCAGCTTAGCGCGGGGTAGTGAAGCTTTCTTT.